Detailed here is one T cell receptor (beta chain). The antigen it binds to is not known. No per-base quality is available; no much larger clone lies one base away. Each collaborating institution followed its own protocols to collect whole blood in K2EDTA tubes. For TCRbeta analysis, collaborators shipped samples as frozen whole blood, isolated PBMCs, or DNA extracted from either of those sample types. This entry belongs to a study of blood T cell repertoires in COVID-19 (dated by TCRdb to 2020 to 2021). For the study in its entirety: Samples from collaborators originated in the United States, Italy and Spain and spanned both the acute and convalescent phases of COVID-19. The prospective study material was composed of cDNA or gDNA derived from T cells, B-cell-depleted T cells, or PBMCs. Deeply sampled blood TCRbeta repertoires from subjects exposed to, actively infected with, or recovered from COVID-19 were included in the dataset. A freely available public database, intended as a resource for researchers studying the immune response to SARS-CoV-2, is where the repertoires were released. The samples were drawn from the first 160 participants of the ongoing ImmuneRACE study and from some 1,300 subjects provided by 6 global collaborators. A de-identified subject ID, COVID-19 status, age in years and sex were almost always included in the sample metadata. HLA class I and class II types, where available, came from metadata supplied by the sample provider rather than from assay-based typing. What the research found in general, with its limitations: Clinical and demographic metadata were provided uncurated, with the amount varying by source and participant.

TCRbeta CDR3 regions were amplified from genomic DNA by means of the immunoSEQ Assay, a bias-controlled multiplex PCR. Under the source paper's analysis protocol: The number of nucleated cells in each sample was estimated from the amplification of reference gene primers within the assay. To quantify the absolute abundance of each unique TCRbeta CDR3 rearrangement, sequence reads were collapsed and filtered. For each sample, productive Simpson clonality was calculated by taking the square root of Simpson's diversity index across productive rearrangements. Not all clones reach the TCRdb copy of this immuneACCESS table, which keeps in-frame sequences only. Checked studies attribute under half of the gap to unresolved V genes and leave the rest unexplained. The V and J calls and clone size are taken from that table; D and trimming were inferred from the DNA. This sample comprises under 350,000 clones, around 90% of them detected only once. The ten largest make up around 1.4% of the sample.

The material sequenced was peripheral blood. The source is a man aged 65 to 79 with acute or convalescent COVID-19.

DNA sequence: TGCAGCGTTGTCATTCGGGAGAACTCAGGCTACACCTTC. Translated, it reads CSVVIRENSGYTF. The sequence is built from TRBV29-1 and TRBJ1-2; no D gene call is confident. The germline ends are 17 bases apart after V is trimmed by 4 bases and J by 8 bases. CDR1 and CDR2 were assigned from the germline V gene as SQVTM and ANQGSEA. From its cysteine to its phenylalanine, the CDR3 spans 13 amino acids. Only CDR3 DNA remains: 39 bases, in frame from the first base.